The entry that follows covers one T cell receptor beta chain sequence. The germline V gene has CDR1 MNHEY and CDR2 SVGAGI. The ends were cut back, 5 bases at V and 3 bases at J, with 11 bases in the middle. The CDR3 length is 13 residues. This sample was included in a study of T cell responses to AZD1222 COVID-19 vaccine. Generated by immunoSEQ multiplex PCR, the TCRdb table keeps only in-frame clones and is missing some. The sample has 150,000 or so clones, 92% seen once. This receptor was taken from an adult in good health. The chain is built from TRBV6-5 and TRBJ2-7; D unresolved. The source material was peripheral blood, sampled on day 0 of AZD1222 vaccination. The CDR3 here is CASSRPGGYEQYF. The CDR3 DNA is TGTGCCAGCAGTAGGCCCGGTGGCTACGAGCAGTACTTC.